This T cell receptor beta chain was observed in a study of cytomegalovirus exposure and HLA in healthy donors. Study observations and caveats: Per a later analysis, HLA-associated TCR beta chains showed more clonal expansion than other, equally common TCR beta chains. The listing of some 170 TCR beta chains classed them as cytomegalovirus-associated. Information on immune exposure was restricted to one variable (CMV serostatus).

The germline V gene encodes CDR1 SEHNR and CDR2 FQNEAQ (reference sequence). V lost 5 bases, J lost 0 bases, and 13 bases lay in between. This CDR3 has 15 amino acids. Primers: 60 Vbeta forward and 13 Jbeta reverse. Original processing methods: Among the unique TCR beta chains that a later analysis counted, about 81 million in all, some 10 million were shared. Only in-frame clones appear in the TCRdb table, and some are missing; sequencing was by immunoSEQ multiplex PCR. The V and J calls and the clone size are those of that table, but D and trimming were determined from the DNA. Here the sample spans under 200,000 clones, 60% to 85% being singletons. About this clone itself: Its target is not known.

This clonotype was sampled from a female donor in good health and CMV-seronegative. The chain is built from TRBV7-9 and TRBJ2-5; D remains unclear. The sample comprised PBMCs. CDR3 in DNA: TGTGCCAGCAGCCCGCCCCAGGTGTACCAAGAGACCCAGTACTTC. This gives the protein CASSPPQVYQETQYF.